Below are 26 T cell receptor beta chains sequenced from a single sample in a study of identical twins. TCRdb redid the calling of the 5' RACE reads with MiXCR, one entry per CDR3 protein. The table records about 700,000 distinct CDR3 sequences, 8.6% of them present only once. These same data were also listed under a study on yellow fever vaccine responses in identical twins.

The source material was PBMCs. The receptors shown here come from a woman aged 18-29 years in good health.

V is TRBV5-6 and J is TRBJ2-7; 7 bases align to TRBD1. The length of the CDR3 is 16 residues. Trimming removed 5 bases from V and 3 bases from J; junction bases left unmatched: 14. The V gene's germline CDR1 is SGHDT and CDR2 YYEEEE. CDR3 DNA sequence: TGTGCCAGCAGTCAAGGTTGGACAGGACAAGACTACGAGCAGTACTTC. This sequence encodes CASSQGWTGQDYEQYF.

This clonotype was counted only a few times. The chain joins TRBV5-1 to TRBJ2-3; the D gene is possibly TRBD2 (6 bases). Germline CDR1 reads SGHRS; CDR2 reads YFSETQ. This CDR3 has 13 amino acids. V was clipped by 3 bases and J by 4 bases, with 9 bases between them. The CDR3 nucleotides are TGCGCCAGCAGCTGGAGGGAATCAGATACGCAGTATTTT. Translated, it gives CASSWRESDTQYF.

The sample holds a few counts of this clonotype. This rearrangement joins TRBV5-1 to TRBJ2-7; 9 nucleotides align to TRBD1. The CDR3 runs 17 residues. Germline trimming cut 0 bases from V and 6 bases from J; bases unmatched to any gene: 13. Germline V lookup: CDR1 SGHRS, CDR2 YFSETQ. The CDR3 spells CASSLANGTGSIGEQYF. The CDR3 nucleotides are TGCGCCAGCAGCTTGGCAAATGGGACAGGGTCTATCGGCGAGCAGTACTTC.

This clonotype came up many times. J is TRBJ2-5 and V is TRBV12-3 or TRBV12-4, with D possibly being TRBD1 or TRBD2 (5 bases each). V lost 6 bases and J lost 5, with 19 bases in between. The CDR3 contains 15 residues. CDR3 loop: CASSPGASWRETQYF. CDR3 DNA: TGTGCCAGCAGCCCCGGGGCTTCATGGAGGGAGACCCAGTACTTC.

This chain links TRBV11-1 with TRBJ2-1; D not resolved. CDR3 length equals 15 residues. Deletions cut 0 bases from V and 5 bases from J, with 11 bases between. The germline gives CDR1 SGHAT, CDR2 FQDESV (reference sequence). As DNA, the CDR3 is TGTGCCAGCAGCTTAGCTCCAATTGTAAACAATGAGCAGTTCTTC. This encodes CASSLAPIVNNEQFF.

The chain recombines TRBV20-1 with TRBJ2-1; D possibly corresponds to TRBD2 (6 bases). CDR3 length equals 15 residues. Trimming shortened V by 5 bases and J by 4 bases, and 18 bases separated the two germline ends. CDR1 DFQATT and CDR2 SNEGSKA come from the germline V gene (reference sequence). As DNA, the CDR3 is TGCAGTGCTGGCTCAGGGCAGGGAGGTTACAATGAGCAGTTCTTC. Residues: CSAGSGQGGYNEQFF.

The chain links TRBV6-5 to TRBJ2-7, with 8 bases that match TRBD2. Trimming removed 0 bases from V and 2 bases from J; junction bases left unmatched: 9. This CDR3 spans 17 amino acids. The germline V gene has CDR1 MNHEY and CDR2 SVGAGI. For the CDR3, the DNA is TGTGCCAGCAGTTACTCTGTGCTAGCGGGCCAGACCTACGAGCAGTACTTC. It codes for CASSYSVLAGQTYEQYF.

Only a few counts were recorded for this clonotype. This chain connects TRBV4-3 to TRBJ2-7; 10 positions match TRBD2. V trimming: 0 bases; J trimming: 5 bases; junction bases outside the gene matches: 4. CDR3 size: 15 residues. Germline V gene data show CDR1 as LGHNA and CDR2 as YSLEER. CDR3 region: CASSQDNSGRNEQYF. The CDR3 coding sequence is TGCGCCAGCAGCCAAGATAATAGCGGGAGGAACGAGCAGTACTTC.

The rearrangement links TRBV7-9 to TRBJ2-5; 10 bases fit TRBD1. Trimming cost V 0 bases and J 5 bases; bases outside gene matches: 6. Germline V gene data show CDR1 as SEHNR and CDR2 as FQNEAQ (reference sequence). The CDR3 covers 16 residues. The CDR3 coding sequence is TGTGCCAGCAGCTTAGCCATGACAGGGGGCGCGGAGACCCAGTACTTC. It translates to CASSLAMTGGAETQYF.

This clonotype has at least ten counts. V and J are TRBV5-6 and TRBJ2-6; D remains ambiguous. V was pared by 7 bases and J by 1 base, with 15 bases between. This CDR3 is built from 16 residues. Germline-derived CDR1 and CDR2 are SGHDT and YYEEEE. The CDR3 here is CASSRMPRSGANVLTF. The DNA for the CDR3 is TGTGCCAGCTCTAGAATGCCGAGATCTGGGGCCAACGTCCTGACTTTC.

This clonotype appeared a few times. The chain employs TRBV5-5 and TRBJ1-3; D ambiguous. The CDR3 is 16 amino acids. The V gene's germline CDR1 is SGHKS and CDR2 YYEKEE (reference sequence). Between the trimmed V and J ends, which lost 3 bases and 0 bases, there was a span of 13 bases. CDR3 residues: CASSSRTVTSGNTIYF. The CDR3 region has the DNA TGTGCCAGCAGCTCGAGGACGGTTACCTCTGGAAACACCATATATTTT.

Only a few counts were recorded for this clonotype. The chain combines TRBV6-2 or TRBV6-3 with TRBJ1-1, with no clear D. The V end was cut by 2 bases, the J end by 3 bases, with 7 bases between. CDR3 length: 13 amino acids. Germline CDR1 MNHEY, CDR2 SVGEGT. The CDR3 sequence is CASSYLLDTEAFF. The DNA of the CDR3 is TGTGCCAGCAGTTACCTGCTCGACACTGAAGCTTTCTTT.

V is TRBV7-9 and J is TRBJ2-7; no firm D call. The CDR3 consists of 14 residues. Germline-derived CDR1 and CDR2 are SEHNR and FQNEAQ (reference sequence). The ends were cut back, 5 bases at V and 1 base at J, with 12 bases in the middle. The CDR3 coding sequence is TGTGCCAGCAGCCAGACGGCGAAGTCCTACGAGCAGTACTTC. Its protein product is CASSQTAKSYEQYF.

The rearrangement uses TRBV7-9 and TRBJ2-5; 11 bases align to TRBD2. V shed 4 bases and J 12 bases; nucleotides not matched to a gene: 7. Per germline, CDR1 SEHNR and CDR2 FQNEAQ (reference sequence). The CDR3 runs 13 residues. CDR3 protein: CASSSLQTSGEYF. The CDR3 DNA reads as TGTGCCAGCAGCTCTTTACAGACTAGCGGGGAGTACTTC.

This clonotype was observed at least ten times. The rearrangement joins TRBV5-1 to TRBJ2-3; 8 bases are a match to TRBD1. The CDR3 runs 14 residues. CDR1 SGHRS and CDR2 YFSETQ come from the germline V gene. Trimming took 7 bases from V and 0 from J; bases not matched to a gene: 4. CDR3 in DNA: TGCGCCAGCGCCACAGGGGGGAGCACAGATACGCAGTATTTT. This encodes CASATGGSTDTQYF.

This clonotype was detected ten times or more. The CDR3, as DNA: TGTGCCAGCAGCTTAGGACTAGCAAAATACAATGAGCAGTTCTTC. Encoded protein: CASSLGLAKYNEQFF. The chain employs TRBV7-6 and TRBJ2-1; 7 nucleotides agree with TRBD2. Germline V CDR1 and CDR2: SGHVS, FNYEAQ. The ends lost 1 base at V and 4 bases at J; junction bases unmatched: 4. The CDR3 has 15 amino acids.

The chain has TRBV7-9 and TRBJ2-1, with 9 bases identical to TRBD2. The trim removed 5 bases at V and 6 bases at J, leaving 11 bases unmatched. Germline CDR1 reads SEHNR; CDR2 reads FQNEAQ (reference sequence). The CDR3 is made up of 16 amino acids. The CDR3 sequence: CASSPTGTSILNEQFF. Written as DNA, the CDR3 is TGTGCCAGCAGCCCGACAGGGACTAGCATCCTCAATGAGCAGTTCTTC. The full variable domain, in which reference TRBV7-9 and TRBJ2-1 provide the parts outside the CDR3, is DTGVSQNPRHKITKRGQNVTFRCDPISEHNRLYWYRQTLGQGPEFLTYFQNEAQLEKSRLLSDRFSAERPKGSFSTLEIQRTEQGDSAMYLCASSPTGTSILNEQFFGPGTRLTVL.

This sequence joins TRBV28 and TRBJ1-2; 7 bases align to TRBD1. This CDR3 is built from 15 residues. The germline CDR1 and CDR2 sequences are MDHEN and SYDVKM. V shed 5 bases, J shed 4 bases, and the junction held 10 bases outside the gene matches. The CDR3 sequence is CASSPPGTVLYGYTF. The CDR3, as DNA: TGTGCCAGCAGTCCACCCGGGACAGTGCTCTATGGCTACACCTTC.

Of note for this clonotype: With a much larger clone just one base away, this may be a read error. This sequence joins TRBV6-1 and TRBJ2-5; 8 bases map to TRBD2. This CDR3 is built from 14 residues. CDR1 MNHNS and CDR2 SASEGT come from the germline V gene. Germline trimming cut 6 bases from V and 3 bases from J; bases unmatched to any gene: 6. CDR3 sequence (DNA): TGTGCCAGCAGCAACGTAGCGGGGAAAGAGACCCAGTACTTC. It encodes CASSNVAGKETQYF.

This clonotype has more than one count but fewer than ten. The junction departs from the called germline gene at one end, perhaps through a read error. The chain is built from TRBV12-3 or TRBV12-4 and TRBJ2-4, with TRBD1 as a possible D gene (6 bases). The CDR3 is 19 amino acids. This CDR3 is CTSSFFFRAFRQDENIQYF. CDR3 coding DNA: TGTACCAGCAGTTTCTTTTTTCGCGCATTTCGACAGGACGAAAACATTCAGTACTTC.

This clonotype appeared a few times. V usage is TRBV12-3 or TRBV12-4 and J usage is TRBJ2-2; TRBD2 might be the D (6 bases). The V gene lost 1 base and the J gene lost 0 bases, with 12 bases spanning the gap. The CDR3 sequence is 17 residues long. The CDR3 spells CASSLGLGGTNTGELFF. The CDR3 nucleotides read TGTGCCAGCAGTTTAGGGCTCGGGGGTACGAACACCGGGGAGCTGTTTTTT.

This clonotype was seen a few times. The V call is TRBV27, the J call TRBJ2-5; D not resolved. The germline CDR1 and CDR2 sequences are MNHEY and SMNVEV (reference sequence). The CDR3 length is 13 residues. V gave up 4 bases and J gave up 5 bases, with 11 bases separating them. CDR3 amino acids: CASSSLLEETQYF. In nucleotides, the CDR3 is TGTGCCAGCAGTTCCCTTTTGGAGGAGACCCAGTACTTC.

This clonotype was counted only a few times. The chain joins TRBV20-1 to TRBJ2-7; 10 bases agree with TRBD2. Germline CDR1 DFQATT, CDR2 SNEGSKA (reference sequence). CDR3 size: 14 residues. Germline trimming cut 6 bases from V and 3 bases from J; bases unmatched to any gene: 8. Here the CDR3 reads CSARTSGLIYEQYF. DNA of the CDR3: TGCAGTGCGCGGACTAGCGGACTAATCTACGAGCAGTACTTC.

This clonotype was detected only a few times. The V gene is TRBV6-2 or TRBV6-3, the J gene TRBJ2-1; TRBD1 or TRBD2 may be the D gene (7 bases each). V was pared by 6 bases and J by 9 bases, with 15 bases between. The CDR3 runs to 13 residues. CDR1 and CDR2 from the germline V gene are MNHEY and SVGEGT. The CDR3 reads CASSSRGGAEQFF. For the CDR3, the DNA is TGTGCCAGCAGCAGCAGGGGGGGCGCTGAGCAGTTCTTC.

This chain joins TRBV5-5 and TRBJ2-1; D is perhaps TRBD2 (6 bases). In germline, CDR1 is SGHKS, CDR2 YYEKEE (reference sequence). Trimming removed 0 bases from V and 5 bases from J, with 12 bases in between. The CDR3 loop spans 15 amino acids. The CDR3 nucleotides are TGTGCCAGCAGCTTGGTGGGGGGTACGCACAATGAGCAGTTCTTC. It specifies CASSLVGGTHNEQFF.

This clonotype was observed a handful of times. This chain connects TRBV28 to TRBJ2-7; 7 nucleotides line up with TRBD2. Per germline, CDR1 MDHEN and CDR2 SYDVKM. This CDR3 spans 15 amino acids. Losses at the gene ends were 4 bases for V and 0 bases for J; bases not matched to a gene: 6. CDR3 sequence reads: CASSSRDYISYEQYF. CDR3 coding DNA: TGTGCCAGCAGTTCCCGGGACTACATCTCCTACGAGCAGTACTTC.